The rows below give T cell receptor beta chains drawn from one sample of a study of shared T cell receptors in the human thymus. Generated by immunoSEQ multiplex PCR, the TCRdb table keeps only in-frame clones and is missing some. The top ten hold more than 0.01% of the sample, which has more than 550,000 clones, over 75% seen once. The data were also submitted as part of a second study, on human thymus T cells.

Sequencing used thymocytes. Source of these receptors: a girl under three years old with a congenital heart defect. Each CDR3 is given with its conserved first and last residue. D genes are given only for firm matches. The listing skips clone size in some rows; elsewhere it reads once, few, many or a size class.

TRBV7-4	.	.	TRBJ1-1	CASSKEGDEAFF	TGTGCCAGCAGCAAAGAGGGGGATGAAGCTTTCTTT
TRBV7-7	.	TRBD1	TRBJ2-1	CASSLEMGQGEPYEQFF	TGTGCTAGCAGCTTAGAGATGGGACAGGGAGAACCGTATGAGCAGTTCTTC
TRBV7-9	.	.	TRBJ1-4	CASSLSRFWGTEEKLFF	TGTGCCAGCAGCTTATCGAGGTTTTGGGGGACTGAGGAAAAACTGTTTTTT
TRBV5-1	.	TRBD2	TRBJ2-2	CASSTGLAGNTGELFF	TGCGCCAGCAGCACGGGACTAGCGGGGAACACCGGGGAGCTGTTTTTT
TRBV6-5	.	.	TRBJ1-2	CASRSGYGGYTF	TGTGCCAGCAGGTCAGGGTACGGAGGCTACACCTTC
TRBV5-4	.	TRBD2	TRBJ2-7	CASSPLGGSYEQYF	TGTGCCAGCAGCCCATTGGGGGGGTCCTACGAGCAGTACTTC
TRBV19	few	.	TRBJ2-3	CASSIVVSAGMDTQYF	TGTGCCAGTAGTATAGTGGTTAGCGCGGGTATGGATACGCAGTATTTT
TRBV19	.	.	TRBJ1-2	CASKARGRYGYTF	TGTGCCAGTAAGGCCAGGGGACGGTATGGCTACACCTTC
TRBV5-1	.	.	TRBJ1-1	CASSSRMNTEAFF	TGCGCCAGCAGCTCGAGGATGAACACTGAAGCTTTCTTT
TRBV5-3	.	.	TRBJ2-1	CARSLVDRRGGNEQFF	TGTGCCAGAAGCTTGGTTGACAGGAGGGGAGGGAATGAGCAGTTCTTC
TRBV4-3	.	TRBD1	TRBJ2-1	CASSQDRGPGEQFF	TGCGCCAGCAGCCAAGATAGGGGGCCGGGTGAGCAGTTCTTC
TRBV27	.	.	TRBJ1-5	CASSFSGNFNQPQHF	TGTGCCAGCAGTTTTTCGGGGAACTTCAATCAGCCCCAGCATTTT
TRBV5-1	.	TRBD1	TRBJ1-2	CASSRDRVDSGYTF	TGCGCCAGCAGCCGGGACAGGGTTGACAGTGGCTACACCTTC
TRBV6-6	.	.	TRBJ1-1	CASTQTGRTEAFF	TGTGCCAGCACCCAAACAGGAAGAACTGAAGCTTTCTTT
TRBV5-6	.	.	TRBJ1-1	CASSLGLAEAFF	TGTGCCAGCAGCTTGGGGCTCGCCGAAGCTTTCTTT
TRBV30	.	.	TRBJ1-4	CAWTSSPSEEKLFF	TGTGCCTGGACTTCCAGCCCTAGTGAGGAAAAACTGTTTTTT
TRBV30	.	.	TRBJ1-6	CAWSGAGDSSYNSPLHF	TGTGCCTGGAGCGGGGCAGGGGATAGCTCCTATAATTCACCCCTCCACTTT
TRBV5-1	.	.	TRBJ2-1	CASSRRAEDNEQFF	TGCGCCAGCAGCCGGAGGGCCGAGGATAATGAGCAGTTCTTC
TRBV28	.	TRBD1	TRBJ1-6	CASRTTRGQGRTNSPLHF	TGTGCCAGCAGAACAACCAGGGGACAGGGCCGAACCAATTCACCCCTCCACTTT
TRBV6-1	.	TRBD2	TRBJ2-7	CASRRTSGSSYEQYF	TGTGCCAGCAGGCGCACTAGCGGAAGCTCCTACGAGCAGTACTTC
TRBV15	.	TRBD1	TRBJ2-5	CATSRDHGPGRQGQETQYF	TGTGCCACCAGCAGAGATCATGGGCCCGGACGACAGGGTCAAGAGACCCAGTACTTC
TRBV5-4	.	TRBD1	TRBJ1-2	CASSLGAYGQEDYGYTF	TGTGCCAGCAGCTTGGGGGCTTACGGACAGGAGGACTATGGCTACACCTTC
TRBV7-8	.	.	TRBJ1-1	CASSLAVVGGAEAFF	TGTGCCAGCAGCTTAGCGGTTGTGGGGGGGGCTGAAGCTTTCTTT
TRBV19	.	TRBD1	TRBJ1-5	CASSPLPDRGNQPQHF	TGTGCCAGTAGCCCACTACCCGACAGGGGCAATCAGCCCCAGCATTTT
TRBV27	.	TRBD1	TRBJ1-5	CASSEKGAIWDSPQHF	TGTGCCAGCAGTGAAAAGGGCGCGATATGGGACAGCCCCCAGCATTTT
TRBV11-3	.	.	TRBJ2-1	CASSLGAGSSYNEQFF	TGTGCCAGCAGCTTAGGCGCGGGGAGCTCCTACAATGAGCAGTTCTTC
TRBV18	once	TRBD2	TRBJ2-1	CASSRATSGGAYNEQFF	TGTGCCAGCTCACGTGCCACTAGCGGGGGGGCCTATAATGAGCAGTTCTTC
TRBV28	.	.	TRBJ1-1	CASSRGNFEAFF	TGTGCCAGCAGTAGGGGGAACTTTGAAGCTTTCTTT
TRBV6-1	.	TRBD1	TRBJ1-1	CASSRQGARAEAFF	TGTGCCAGCAGCAGACAGGGGGCTCGAGCTGAAGCTTTCTTT
TRBV2	once	TRBD1	TRBJ1-3	CASSDPDRAIAGNTIYF	TGTGCCAGCAGTGACCCGGACAGGGCTATAGCTGGAAACACCATATATTTT
TRBV7-8	.	.	TRBJ2-1	CASSLILPPYNEQFF	TGTGCCAGCAGCTTAATTCTCCCCCCCTACAATGAGCAGTTCTTC
TRBV27	.	.	TRBJ2-7	CASKRRGLGRDYEQYF	TGTGCCAGCAAGCGTCGTGGCCTTGGGAGAGACTACGAGCAGTACTTC
TRBV5-1	.	.	TRBJ2-1	CASSLSRTYNEQFF	TGCGCCAGCAGCTTGAGCCGCACGTACAATGAGCAGTTCTTC
TRBV25-1	.	TRBD1	TRBJ1-1	CASKLNGTGGWTFF	TGTGCCAGCAAATTGAACGGGACAGGGGGTTGGACTTTCTTT
TRBV27	.	.	TRBJ1-1	CASSLSRGNTEAFF	TGTGCCAGCAGTTTATCAAGGGGGAACACTGAAGCTTTCTTT
TRBV27	once	TRBD1	TRBJ2-7	CASSLDRVEYF	TGTGCCAGCAGTCTAGACAGGGTCGAGTACTTC
TRBV7-9	few	.	TRBJ1-3	CASSLDCSGNTIYF	TGTGCCAGCAGCTTAGACTGCTCTGGAAACACCATATATTTT
TRBV19	.	.	TRBJ1-1	CASSIAQEREEAFF	TGTGCCAGTAGTATAGCTCAAGAACGAGAAGAAGCTTTCTTT
TRBV10-1	.	.	TRBJ2-1	CASSPGHLSRWYNEQFF	TGCGCCAGCAGCCCCGGACATCTAAGTCGTTGGTACAATGAGCAGTTCTTC
TRBV11-2	once	.	TRBJ2-1	CASSREGGDAGNEQFF	TGTGCCAGCAGCCGAGAGGGGGGGGATGCGGGCAATGAGCAGTTCTTC
TRBV4-1	.	.	TRBJ1-4	CASSQDRVSATNEKLFF	TGCGCCAGCAGCCAAGATCGGGTCTCCGCAACTAATGAAAAACTGTTTTTT
TRBV5-4	.	.	TRBJ1-2	CASSSYLTTGQLNYGYTF	TGTGCCAGCAGCTCCTATCTTACGACCGGACAGCTTAACTATGGCTACACCTTC
TRBV19	.	TRBD1	TRBJ1-1	CASTEGQKNTEAFF	TGTGCCAGTACCGAGGGACAGAAGAACACTGAAGCTTTCTTT
TRBV2	.	TRBD1	TRBJ1-2	CASTFDRRGLGYGYTF	TGTGCCAGCACCTTCGATCGCAGGGGGTTGGGCTATGGCTACACCTTC
TRBV7-9	.	.	TRBJ2-5	CASSLAGAQETQYF	TGTGCCAGCAGCTTAGCGGGGGCCCAAGAGACCCAGTACTTC
TRBV28	.	.	TRBJ1-5	CASSLSQPQHF	TGTGCCAGCAGTTTATCACAGCCCCAGCATTTT
TRBV10-3	.	.	TRBJ2-7	CAISDGVSYEQYF	TGTGCCATCAGTGACGGGGTCTCCTACGAGCAGTACTTC
TRBV5-6	few	.	TRBJ2-1	CASSLVVWSGKTYNEQFF	TGTGCCAGCAGCTTGGTGGTATGGTCAGGGAAGACCTACAATGAGCAGTTCTTC
TRBV19	.	TRBD1	TRBJ1-4	CASKEGAREKLFF	TGTGCCAGTAAGGAGGGGGCTCGTGAAAAACTGTTTTTT
TRBV6-1	.	.	TRBJ1-6	CASSGPGFNSPLHF	TGTGCCAGCAGTGGCCCCGGGTTTAATTCACCCCTCCACTTT
TRBV28	few	.	TRBJ1-5	CASSLRGGALIQPQHF	TGTGCCAGCAGTTTGAGGGGCGGGGCATTGATTCAGCCCCAGCATTTT